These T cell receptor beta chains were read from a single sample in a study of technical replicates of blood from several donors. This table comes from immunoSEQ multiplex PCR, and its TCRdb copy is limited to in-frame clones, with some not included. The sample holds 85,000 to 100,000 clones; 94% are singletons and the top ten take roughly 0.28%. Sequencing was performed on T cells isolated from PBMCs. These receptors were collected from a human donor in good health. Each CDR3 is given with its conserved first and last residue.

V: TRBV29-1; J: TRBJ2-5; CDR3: CSVRSGEETQYF
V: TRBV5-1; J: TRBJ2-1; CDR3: CASSLMGQGGNNEQFF
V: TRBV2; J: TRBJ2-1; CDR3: CASSPGTGHNEQFF
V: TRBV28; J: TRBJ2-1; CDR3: CASTEGQLFSEQFF
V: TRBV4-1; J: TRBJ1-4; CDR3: CASSHLGAGGLSLFF
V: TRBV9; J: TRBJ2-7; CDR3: CASSGDRGYEQYF
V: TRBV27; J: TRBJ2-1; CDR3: CASSVAGPYNEQFF
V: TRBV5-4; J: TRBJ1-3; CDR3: CASSLDRGNTIYF
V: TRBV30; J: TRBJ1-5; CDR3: CAWGRQGNQPQHF
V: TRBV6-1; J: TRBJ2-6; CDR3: CASSEGGWLASSGANVLTF
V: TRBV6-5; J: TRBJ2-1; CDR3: CASSYSGTRPNEQFF
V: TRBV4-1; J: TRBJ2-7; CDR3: CASSPPRTGGAYEQYF
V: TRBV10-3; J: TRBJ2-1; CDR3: CAISERGQAQVNEQFF
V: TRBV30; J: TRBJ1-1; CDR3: CAWSVSSTEAFF
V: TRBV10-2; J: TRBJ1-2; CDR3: CASGVGSGYTF
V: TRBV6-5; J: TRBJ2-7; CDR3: CASSFTHGQGAEQYF
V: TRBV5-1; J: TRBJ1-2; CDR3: CASSTGQGARGYTF
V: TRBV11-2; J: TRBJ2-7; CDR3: CASSSEGGEQYF
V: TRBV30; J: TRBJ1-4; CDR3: CAWGLGQGLFF
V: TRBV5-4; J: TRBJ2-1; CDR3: CASSLPGQGDWEQFF
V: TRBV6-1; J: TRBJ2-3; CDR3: CASSERMRGGLGDTQYF
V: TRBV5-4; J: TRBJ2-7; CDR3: CASSLAVNYEQYF